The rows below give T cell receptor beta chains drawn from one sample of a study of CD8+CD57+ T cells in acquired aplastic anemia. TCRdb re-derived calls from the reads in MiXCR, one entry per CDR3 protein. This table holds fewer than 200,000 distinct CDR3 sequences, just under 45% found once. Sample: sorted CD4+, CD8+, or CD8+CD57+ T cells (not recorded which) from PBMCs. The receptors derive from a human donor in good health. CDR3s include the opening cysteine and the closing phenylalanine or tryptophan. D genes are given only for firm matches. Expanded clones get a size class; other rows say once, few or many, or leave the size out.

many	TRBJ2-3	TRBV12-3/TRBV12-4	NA	TGTGCCAGCAGCCCAAGGCAGGGGCAGGCGGGTGGAGATACGCAGTATTTT	CASSPRQGQAGGDTQYF
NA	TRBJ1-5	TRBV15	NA	TGTGCCACCAGCAGAGATCATAATCAGCCCCAGCATTTT	CATSRDHNQPQHF
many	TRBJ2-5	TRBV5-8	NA	TGTGCCAGCAGCTCGGTCTGGAGGCAAGAGACCCAGTACTTC	CASSSVWRQETQYF
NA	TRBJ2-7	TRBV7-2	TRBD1	TGTGCCAGCAGCCGCTTCGGGACAGAGACCTACGAGCAGTACTTC	CASSRFGTETYEQYF
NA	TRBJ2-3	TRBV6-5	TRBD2	TGTGCCAGCAGTTACCTAGCGGGGGAGCACACAGATACGCAGTATTTT	CASSYLAGEHTDTQYF
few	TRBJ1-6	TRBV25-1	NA	TGTGCCAGCAGTGAATCCGACAGCCCCAATTCACCCCTCCACTTT	CASSESDSPNSPLHF
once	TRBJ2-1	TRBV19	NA	TGTGCCAGTACCCTTAGCGGTAACTATGAGCAGTTCTTC	CASTLSGNYEQFF
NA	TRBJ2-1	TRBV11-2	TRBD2	TGTGCCAGCAGCGTTACCGGGACTAGCGCTGAGCAGTTCTTC	CASSVTGTSAEQFF
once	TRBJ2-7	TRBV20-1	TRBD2	TGCAGTACAGGGGTGCTGGGGGTCGGACTAGCGGGAGGGCACGAGCAGTACTTC	CSTGVLGVGLAGGHEQYF
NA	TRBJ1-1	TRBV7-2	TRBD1	TGTGCCAGCAGCTTACAGGCCACAGGGGACACTGAAGCTTTCTTT	CASSLQATGDTEAFF
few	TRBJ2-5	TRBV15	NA	TGTGCCACCAGCAGAGATGGTACAGTCCAAGAGACCCAGTACTTC	CATSRDGTVQETQYF